Below are 8 T cell receptor beta chains sequenced from a single sample in a study of beta chain features in type 1 diabetes. Regarding the study as a whole: All four CD4+ subsets of Type 1 diabetes patients contained TCRB CDR3s that were moderately but significantly shorter.

These TCRs' antigens remain unknown. Reverse transcribing all isolated RNA meant expressed TCRB transcripts were sequenced. The protocol was immunoSEQ multiplex PCR, while the TCRdb copy is restricted to in-frame clones and leaves out a portion. The table includes 350,000 to 400,000 clones, around an eighth detected once. Sequenced: naive CD4+ T cells from blood. The receptor set was obtained from a woman younger than 30 with type 1 diabetes.

The sample holds a few counts of this clone. The chain recombines TRBV5-1 with TRBJ2-7; 8 positions match TRBD1. Germline CDR1 reads SGHRS; CDR2 reads YFSETQ. V shed 0 bases and J 6 bases; nucleotides not matched to a gene: 2. The CDR3 is 13 residues long. CDR3 protein: CASSLGTGSEQYF. CDR3 nucleotide sequence: TGCGCCAGCAGCTTGGGGACAGGGTCCGAGCAGTACTTC.

This clone has more than one count but fewer than ten. The chain is built from TRBV7-2 and TRBJ2-3; tentatively, D is TRBD1 (5 bases). The CDR3 loop spans 13 amino acids. Trimming cost V 7 bases and J 1 base, with 9 bases left between them. Looked up from germline, CDR1 is SGHTA and CDR2 is FQGNSA. The chain's CDR3 is CASTIQGTDTQYF. DNA for the CDR3: TGTGCCAGCACCATACAGGGCACAGATACGCAGTATTTT. The full variable domain, with the rest looked up from reference TRBV7-2 and TRBJ2-3, is GAGVSQSPSNKVTEKGKDVELRCDPISGHTALYWYRQSLGQGLEFLIYFQGNSAPDKSGLPSDRFSAERTGGSVSTLTIQRTQQEDSAVYLCASTIQGTDTQYFGPGTRLTVL.

In its sample, this clone was seen a few times. The genes are TRBV5-6 and TRBJ2-1, with D tentatively TRBD1 (5 bases). The CDR3 runs 18 residues. The V gene lost 8 bases and the J gene lost 0 bases, with 24 bases spanning the gap. Per the germline V gene, CDR1 is SGHDT and CDR2 is YYEEEE. CDR3 DNA: TGTGCCAGTTATAGGGGATTGGGCTTTGGGGACTCCTACAATGAGCAGTTCTTC. It is translated as CASYRGLGFGDSYNEQFF.

The rearrangement links TRBV30 to TRBJ2-2, with D tentatively TRBD1 (5 bases). CDR3 length: 14 residues. Germline V gene sequence: CDR1 GTSNPN, CDR2 SVGIG (reference sequence). V dropped 4 bases and J dropped 0 bases, with 9 bases sitting between them. CDR3 in DNA: TGTGCCTGGACGGTACAGGCGAACACCGGGGAGCTGTTTTTT. Translated: CAWTVQANTGELFF.

V gene TRBV10-3 combines with J gene TRBJ2-1, with 10 bases identical to TRBD2. Per germline, CDR1 ENHRY and CDR2 SYGVKD. Trimming took 0 bases from V and 9 from J; bases not matched to a gene: 5. This CDR3 region has 15 residues. Written as DNA, the CDR3 is TGTGCCATCAGTGAGTCGGCTAGCGGGAGTAGTGAGCAGTTCTTC. The encoded protein is CAISESASGSSEQFF.

The J gene is TRBJ1-3, the V gene TRBV7-2, with 10 bases lining up with TRBD1. The trim removed 1 base at V and 2 bases at J, leaving 2 bases unmatched. The CDR3 spans 16 residues. The germline V gene encodes CDR1 SGHTA and CDR2 FQGNSA. The CDR3, as DNA: TGTGCCAGCAGCTTAGACGGGACAGGGGCTGGAAACACCATATATTTT. Protein: CASSLDGTGAGNTIYF.

This clone was observed a few times. This chain connects TRBV7-2 to TRBJ1-2, with D possibly matching TRBD1 (6 bases). V was shortened by 5 bases and J by 12 bases, with 19 bases between the two germline ends. The CDR3 is 13 amino acids. The germline V gene encodes CDR1 SGHTA and CDR2 FQGNSA. The CDR3 protein is CASSLSLFRGDTF. The CDR3, as DNA: TGTGCCAGCAGCCTTTCGCTTTTCAGGGGAGACACCTTC.

The sample holds a few counts of this clone. The chain joins TRBV15 to TRBJ2-7; 8 nucleotides align to TRBD1. V lost 1 base to trimming and J lost 5 bases; unmatched junction nucleotides: 10. Per germline, CDR1 LNHNV and CDR2 YYDKDF (reference sequence). The CDR3 is 16 residues long. The CDR3 nucleotides read TGTGCCACCAGCAGAGGAGTTCCGACAGGGGCCCACGAGCAGTACTTC. It specifies CATSRGVPTGAHEQYF.